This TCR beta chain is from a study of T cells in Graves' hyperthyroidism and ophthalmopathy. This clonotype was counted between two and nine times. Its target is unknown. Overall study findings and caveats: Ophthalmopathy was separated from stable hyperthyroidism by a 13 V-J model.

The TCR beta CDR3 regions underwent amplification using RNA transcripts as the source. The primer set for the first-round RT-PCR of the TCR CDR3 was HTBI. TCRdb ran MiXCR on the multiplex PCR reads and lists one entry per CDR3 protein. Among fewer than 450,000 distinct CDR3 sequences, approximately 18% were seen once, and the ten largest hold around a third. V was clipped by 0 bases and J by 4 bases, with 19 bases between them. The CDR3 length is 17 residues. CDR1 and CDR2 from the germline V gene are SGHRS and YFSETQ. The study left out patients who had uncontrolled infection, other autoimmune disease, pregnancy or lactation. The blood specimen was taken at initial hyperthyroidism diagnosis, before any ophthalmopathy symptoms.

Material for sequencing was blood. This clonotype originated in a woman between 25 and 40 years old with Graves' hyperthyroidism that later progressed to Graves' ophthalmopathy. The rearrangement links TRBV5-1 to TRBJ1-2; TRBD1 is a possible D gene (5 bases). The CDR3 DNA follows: TGCGCCAGCAGCTTGGAGGGGTATAGCGCACCAGCCTATGGCTACACCTTC. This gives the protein CASSLEGYSAPAYGYTF.